These T cell receptor beta chains were read from a single sample in a study of cytomegalovirus exposure and HLA in healthy donors. Assay: immunoSEQ multiplex PCR; the TCRdb copy retains only in-frame clones and omits some. This sample yields 150,000 to 200,000 clones, of which 79% are seen a single time; under 4.5% belongs to the top ten. Sequenced: PBMCs. These receptors all stem from a woman aged 25 to 45 in good health and CMV-seropositive. Each CDR3 is given with its conserved first and last residue. A D gene is named only where the DNA matches it firmly. For some rows the clone size is stated as once, few or many, or as a class when expanded; others skip it.

J gene: TRBJ2-7; V gene: TRBV27; clone size: NA; D gene: NA; CDR3 protein: CASSSGTDSYEQYF; CDR3 DNA: TGTGCCAGCAGTTCCGGGACTGACTCCTACGAGCAGTACTTC
J gene: TRBJ1-1; V gene: TRBV5-1; clone size: once; D gene: NA; CDR3 protein: CASSFSPGNTEAFF; CDR3 DNA: TGCGCCAGCAGCTTTTCTCCAGGGAACACTGAAGCTTTCTTT
J gene: TRBJ1-1; V gene: TRBV30; clone size: NA; D gene: TRBD1; CDR3 protein: CAWSGRGRNTEAFF; CDR3 DNA: TGTGCCTGGAGTGGCAGGGGGCGGAACACTGAAGCTTTCTTT
J gene: TRBJ1-4; V gene: TRBV29-1; clone size: few; D gene: TRBD1; CDR3 protein: CSVRGFEGQTNEKLFF; CDR3 DNA: TGCAGCGTTAGGGGCTTTGAGGGACAGACTAATGAAAAACTGTTTTTT
J gene: TRBJ1-3; V gene: TRBV6-6; clone size: NA; D gene: NA; CDR3 protein: CASRKGLSSGNTIYF; CDR3 DNA: TGTGCCAGCAGAAAGGGACTGAGCTCTGGAAACACCATATATTTT
J gene: TRBJ2-1; V gene: TRBV30; clone size: NA; D gene: TRBD1; CDR3 protein: CAWVSGGPYNEQFF; CDR3 DNA: TGTGCCTGGGTTTCAGGGGGCCCCTACAATGAGCAGTTCTTC
J gene: TRBJ2-7; V gene: TRBV6-5; clone size: NA; D gene: NA; CDR3 protein: CASSSLDSYEQYF; CDR3 DNA: TGTGCCAGCAGTTCCTTAGACTCGTACGAGCAGTACTTC
J gene: TRBJ2-3; V gene: TRBV4-1; clone size: NA; D gene: TRBD2; CDR3 protein: CASSQTSGSADTQYF; CDR3 DNA: TGCGCCAGCAGCCAGACTAGCGGGTCGGCAGATACGCAGTATTTT
J gene: TRBJ2-5; V gene: TRBV5-8; clone size: NA; D gene: NA; CDR3 protein: CASSLRGSQETQYF; CDR3 DNA: TGTGCCAGCAGCTTGCGGGGGTCCCAAGAGACCCAGTACTTC
J gene: TRBJ2-3; V gene: TRBV10-1; clone size: NA; D gene: NA; CDR3 protein: CASSESGLGSGDTQYF; CDR3 DNA: TGCGCCAGCAGTGAGTCAGGCCTAGGATCCGGAGATACGCAGTATTTT
J gene: TRBJ2-2; V gene: TRBV6-6; clone size: NA; D gene: TRBD1; CDR3 protein: CASSLGTGAGELFF; CDR3 DNA: TGTGCCAGCAGTTTAGGAACAGGGGCCGGGGAGCTGTTTTTT
J gene: TRBJ2-1; V gene: TRBV5-6; clone size: few; D gene: NA; CDR3 protein: CASSHEGEQFF; CDR3 DNA: TGTGCCAGCAGCCACGAGGGCGAGCAGTTCTTC
J gene: TRBJ1-1; V gene: TRBV29-1; clone size: few; D gene: NA; CDR3 protein: CSAFQGRNTEAFF; CDR3 DNA: TGCAGCGCCTTCCAGGGGAGGAACACTGAAGCTTTCTTT
J gene: TRBJ2-3; V gene: TRBV14; clone size: few; D gene: TRBD1; CDR3 protein: CASSHWDRASTDTQYF; CDR3 DNA: TGTGCCAGCAGCCATTGGGACAGGGCGAGCACAGATACGCAGTATTTT
J gene: TRBJ2-3; V gene: TRBV25-1; clone size: NA; D gene: NA; CDR3 protein: CASSLDSPTDTQYF; CDR3 DNA: TGTGCCAGCAGTTTGGACAGTCCGACAGATACGCAGTATTTT